A single sample gave rise to the 4 T cell receptor beta chains below, sequenced in a study of T cell repertoires in cytomegalovirus infection (dated by TCRdb to between 2018 and 2021). Sequenced using an Illumina HiSeq 1500. The public reads were reprocessed in TCRdb via fastp at Q25 and MiXCR, keeping in-frame beta chains. All rows with the same CDR3 protein become a single entry with the most common DNA and genes. Recorded for this sample are 250,000 to 300,000 distinct CDR3 sequences; over 8% of them occurred a single time. The ten largest clones represent roughly 16% of the sample. Sequenced sample: PBMCs. The receptors shown here come from a human donor in good health (CMV status not recorded). Some clones in this sample may be carry-over from other donors' samples.

As DNA, the CDR3 is TGCAGTGCTTCGAAAGGACTAGCGGGAGCCATCGGGGAGCTGTTTTTT. Its protein product is CSASKGLAGAIGELFF. The chain combines TRBV20-1 with TRBJ2-2, with TRBD2 matching over 13 bases. The V gene end was trimmed by 5 bases and the J gene end by 7 bases; junction bases not matched to a gene: 10. The CDR3 contains 16 residues. CDR1 is DFQATT, CDR2 SNEGSKA, per germline (reference sequence).

In this sample, this clonotype turned up a few times. CDR3 coding DNA: TGTGCCAGTAGTCAGGGCTGGGCTTCGAACACCGGGGAGCTGTTTTTT. As protein: CASSQGWASNTGELFF. The chain has TRBV19 and TRBJ2-2; tentative D call: TRBD1 (5 bases). The CDR3 runs to 16 residues. The V gene's germline CDR1 is LNHDA and CDR2 SQIVND (reference sequence). Trimming left V 5 bases short and J 0 bases short, with 13 bases between.

The CDR3, as DNA: TGTGCCAGCAGTCGCCTCCACCGGGACAGGACCACCGGGGAGCTGTTTTTT. Protein sequence: CASSRLHRDRTTGELFF. The chain couples TRBV28 to TRBJ2-2, with TRBD1 identical over 8 bases. Germline V CDR1 and CDR2: MDHEN, SYDVKM. The junction had 12 bases not matched to a gene; V was cut back by 5 bases and J by 4 bases. The CDR3 runs 17 residues.

This clonotype has a count of ten or more. The genes are TRBV6-2 or TRBV6-3 and TRBJ1-5; tentative D call: TRBD1 (6 bases). Deletions cut 6 bases from V and 3 bases from J, with 21 bases between. Germline CDR1 MNHEY, CDR2 SVGEGT. CDR3 length: 17 residues. The CDR3 spells CASSLVAGTTNNQPQHF. CDR3 sequence (DNA): TGTGCCAGCAGCCTCGTGGCAGGGACAACTAACAATCAGCCCCAGCATTTT.